The rows below give T cell receptor beta chains drawn from one sample of a study of Ad26.COV2.S vaccination and SARS-CoV-2 variants. Profiled with immunoSEQ multiplex PCR; TCRdb holds only in-frame clones, not every one. Of more than 85,000 clones listed, around three quarters are singletons. Sample: peripheral blood, taken after recovery from COVID-19. The receptors originated from a human donor who had recovered from COVID-19. CDR3s include the opening cysteine and the closing phenylalanine or tryptophan. The order of the fields is D gene, clone size, J gene, V gene, CDR3 DNA, CDR3 protein. D genes are given only for firm matches. Not all rows give a size; the values are once, few, many and, for expanded clones, a class.

>NA|many|TRBJ2-2|TRBV19
TGTGCCAGCAATAGCAACCGGGACACAAACACCGGGGAGCTGTTTTTT
CASNSNRDTNTGELFF
>TRBD1|NA|TRBJ2-7|TRBV5-1
TGCGCCAGCAGCCCCGCAGGGGGCTCCTACGAGCAGTACTTC
CASSPAGGSYEQYF
>NA|NA|TRBJ1-5|TRBV10-2
TGCGCCAGCAGTGAGTCTGCGATTAATCAGCCCCAGCATTTT
CASSESAINQPQHF
>TRBD1|NA|TRBJ1-5|TRBV2
TGTGCCAGCAGTTTTACCGGGACAGACAATCAGCCCCAGCATTTT
CASSFTGTDNQPQHF
>NA|NA|TRBJ2-5|TRBV4-3
TGCGCCAGCAGCCAAGGCCCCGGGTACCAAGAGACCCAGTACTTC
CASSQGPGYQETQYF
>NA|NA|TRBJ2-6|TRBV19
TGTGCCAGTAGTATAGACAGTTACTCTGGGGCCAACGTCCTGACTTTC
CASSIDSYSGANVLTF
>TRBD1|NA|TRBJ2-1|TRBV30
TGTGCCTGGAGTCCCATACGGGGACAGAGATACAATGAGCAGTTCTTC
CAWSPIRGQRYNEQFF
>NA|NA|TRBJ2-5|TRBV10-3
TGTGCCATCAGTGAGTCGAGAATAGAGACCCAGTACTTC
CAISESRIETQYF
>NA|NA|TRBJ2-1|TRBV7-3
TGTGCCAGCAGCTTACGGTCCGGATCCTACAATGAGCAGTTCTTC
CASSLRSGSYNEQFF
>NA|NA|TRBJ1-5|TRBV6-1
TGTGCCAGCAGTGACCCCGTTAACAATCAGCCCCAGCATTTT
CASSDPVNNQPQHF
>NA|NA|TRBJ1-3|TRBV7-8
TGTGCCAGCAGCCGAGAAGGGGGCTCTGGAAACACCATATATTTT
CASSREGGSGNTIYF
>NA|NA|TRBJ2-7|TRBV11-2
TGTGCCAGCAGTGTCTTTTCGGGGTATTACGAGCAGTACTTC
CASSVFSGYYEQYF
>NA|NA|TRBJ1-6|TRBV5-5
TGTGCCAGCAGGCAGGGTGGATCACCCCTCCACTTT
CASRQGGSPLHF
>TRBD2|NA|TRBJ2-3|TRBV20-1
TGCAGTGCTAGTCCAATCCAGCGGGGGGCCGCAGATACGCAGTATTTT
CSASPIQRGAADTQYF
>NA|NA|TRBJ2-1|TRBV19
TGTGCCAGTAGTATTCCACCCGGGACCGGTATCAATGAGCAGTTCTTC
CASSIPPGTGINEQFF
>TRBD2|once|TRBJ2-2|TRBV30
TGTGCCTGGAGTAGGCCGGCGCTAGCGGGGGCCGGGGAGCTGTTTTTT
CAWSRPALAGAGELFF
>TRBD1|NA|TRBJ2-3|TRBV4-1
TGCGCCAGCAGCTCGGGACAGGGCAACCCGATCACAGATACGCAGTATTTT
CASSSGQGNPITDTQYF
>NA|NA|TRBJ2-5|TRBV2
TGTGCCAGCCACCAGGGGTGGCAAGAGACCCAGTACTTC
CASHQGWQETQYF
>NA|NA|TRBJ2-7|TRBV24-1
TGTGCCACCAGGGGGAATGAGCACGAGCAGTACTTC
CATRGNEHEQYF
>TRBD1|NA|TRBJ1-2|TRBV30
TGTGCCTGTAGTAACAGGGGAAGAGGTTTAGGCTACACCTTC
CACSNRGRGLGYTF
>NA|NA|TRBJ2-1|TRBV11-2
TGTGCCAGCAGCTTAAGCGCCTTTCGGTTGGGGGATGGGAATGAGCAGTTCTTC
CASSLSAFRLGDGNEQFF
>NA|once|TRBJ2-2|TRBV5-4
TGTGCCAGCAGCTTGAGGGGGGGGCCTTCCCCCGGGGAGCTGTTTTTT
CASSLRGGPSPGELFF
>NA|NA|TRBJ2-5|TRBV7-3
TGTGCCAGCAGCTTGTTGGGAGGTGGACATGGGGAGACCCAGTACTTC
CASSLLGGGHGETQYF
>TRBD1|NA|TRBJ2-5|TRBV15
TGTGCCACCATGGACAGGGGCTTAGAGACCCAGTACTTC
CATMDRGLETQYF
>TRBD1|once|TRBJ2-5|TRBV7-9
TGTGCCAGCAGCTTGTTGGGACAGGCCATTGGGGGACAAGAGACCCAGTACTTC
CASSLLGQAIGGQETQYF
>TRBD2|NA|TRBJ2-3|TRBV3-1/TRBV3-2
TGTGCCAGCAGCCAAGTACTAGCGGGCACGCAGTATTTT
CASSQVLAGTQYF
>NA|NA|TRBJ2-3|TRBV6-6
TGTGCCAGCACATTAGAGGGTAGCACAGATACGCAGTATTTT
CASTLEGSTDTQYF
>NA|once|TRBJ2-3|TRBV6-5
TGTGCCAGCAGCTCCCCGGGGGTCAGCACAGATACGCAGTATTTT
CASSSPGVSTDTQYF
>TRBD1|many|TRBJ2-5|TRBV6-5
TGTGCCAGCCAACAGGGGGTCCAAGAGACCCAGTACTTC
CASQQGVQETQYF
>TRBD1|NA|TRBJ2-2|TRBV5-1
TGCGCCAGCAGCCCGAACCCCAGGACAGGGAATAAGAACACCGGGGAGCTGTTTTTT
CASSPNPRTGNKNTGELFF
>NA|once|TRBJ1-6|TRBV5-5
TGTGCCAGCAGCTTGGCGGCCCTCGGCAGCTCACCCCTCCACTTT
CASSLAALGSSPLHF
>NA|NA|TRBJ1-1|TRBV6-5
TGTGCCAGCACCCCCGAGTGGGGAACTGAAGCTTTCTTT
CASTPEWGTEAFF
>TRBD2|once|TRBJ2-3|TRBV12-5
TGTGCTAGTGGTTTGGTAGCGGGGGCATCAGATACGCAGTATTTT
CASGLVAGASDTQYF
>NA|NA|TRBJ1-2|TRBV6-5
TGTGCCAGCAGGACCCAGCAGGGAGCTAACTATGGCTACACCTTC
CASRTQQGANYGYTF
>TRBD1|NA|TRBJ1-1|TRBV18
TGTGCCAGCTCACCGGGACAGGGAATGAACACTGAAGCTTTCTTT
CASSPGQGMNTEAFF
>TRBD1|NA|TRBJ1-2|TRBV5-1
TGCGCCAGCAGCACGGGACAGGGGAACTATGGCTACACCTTC
CASSTGQGNYGYTF
>NA|NA|TRBJ2-2|TRBV11-3
TGTGCCAGCAGCTCGGGGACCGCCGGGGAGCTGTTTTTT
CASSSGTAGELFF
>TRBD2|NA|TRBJ2-2|TRBV5-1
TGCGCCAGCAGATCGGGGCTAGCGGGATCCACCGGGGAGCTGTTTTTT
CASRSGLAGSTGELFF
>TRBD2|NA|TRBJ2-4|TRBV28
TGTGCCAGCAGTCTCCCCTGGACTAGCGGGGGGGCGATAGCCAAAAACATTCAGTACTTC
CASSLPWTSGGAIAKNIQYF
>NA|once|TRBJ1-3|TRBV12-3/TRBV12-4
TGTGCCAGCAGCCCCGACAGCGGAAACACCATATATTTT
CASSPDSGNTIYF
>TRBD1|few|TRBJ2-1|TRBV19
TGTGCCAGTAATGACAGGGACCTCCGCAATGAGCAGTTCTTC
CASNDRDLRNEQFF
>NA|once|TRBJ2-3|TRBV7-9
TGTGCCAGCAGTTTGGACTCAGCGGGCGGCACAGATACGCAGTATTTT
CASSLDSAGGTDTQYF
>NA|NA|TRBJ2-2|TRBV15
TGTGCCACCAGGGGATCCAGGGCAACCGGGGAGCTGTTTTTT
CATRGSRATGELFF
>NA|NA|TRBJ1-2|TRBV12-5
TGTGCTAGTGGTTTGGTTAGCCGACCTGGCTATGGCTACACCTTC
CASGLVSRPGYGYTF
>NA|NA|TRBJ2-2|TRBV5-1
TGCGCCAGCAGACCGGACAGTAACACCGGGGAGCTGTTTTTT
CASRPDSNTGELFF
>NA|NA|TRBJ2-1|TRBV21-1
TGTGCCAGCAGCAAAGGGAGGGGGAAAGTCTCCTACAATGAGCAGTTCTTC
CASSKGRGKVSYNEQFF
>NA|few|TRBJ2-2|TRBV27
TGTGCCAGCAGAATAGGGCGGAACACCGGGGAGCTGTTTTTT
CASRIGRNTGELFF
>NA|NA|TRBJ1-1|TRBV19
TGTGCCAGTAGTATTTCCGCAGGGACGAACACTGAAGCTTTCTTT
CASSISAGTNTEAFF
>TRBD2|NA|TRBJ2-5|TRBV27
TGTGCCAGCAGTCCCCGAGGAGCGGGGTTGGGGGAGACCCAGTACTTC
CASSPRGAGLGETQYF
>TRBD1|NA|TRBJ1-4|TRBV19
TGTGCCAGTAGGCCCCCGGACAGGGGGGTTCCTCTCGGCGAACCAACTAATGAAAAACTGTTTTTT
CASRPPDRGVPLGEPTNEKLFF
>TRBD2|many|TRBJ2-5|TRBV6-6
TGTGCCAGCAGTCCCTCGGGACTAGTCAACCAACGGTGGGAGACCCAGTACTTC
CASSPSGLVNQRWETQYF
>TRBD1|NA|TRBJ1-4|TRBV6-5
TGTGCCAGCGCTCCCCTAGGGACAGGGGATGAAAAACTGTTTTTT
CASAPLGTGDEKLFF
>NA|many|TRBJ2-2|TRBV7-2
TGTGCCAGCAGCTTACAGGGACTGGGAACCGGGGAGCTGTTTTTT
CASSLQGLGTGELFF
>NA|NA|TRBJ2-2|TRBV5-1
TGCGCCAGCAGCTTCGGGGCGGTCACCGGGGAGCTGTTTTTT
CASSFGAVTGELFF
>NA|NA|TRBJ1-2|TRBV24-1
TGTGCCACCAGTGATTCCCGGGGGGCAAGGGGCTACACCTTC
CATSDSRGARGYTF
>NA|NA|TRBJ1-2|TRBV4-3
TGCGCCAGCAGCCACGAGGGTGGGACCTTCTATGGCTACACCTTC
CASSHEGGTFYGYTF
>NA|NA|TRBJ2-7|TRBV11-2
TGTGCCAGCAGCCCTGAGCCGGACAGCACCTACGAGCAGTACTTC
CASSPEPDSTYEQYF